A selection of T cell receptor beta chains follows, all from one sample in a study of blood T cell repertoires in COVID-19. Measured with immunoSEQ multiplex PCR; TCRdb has only the in-frame clones, and not every one. The sample includes around 470,000 clones, 80% to 90% of them seen just once. What was sequenced was peripheral blood. The receptors here all came from a man younger than 30 with COVID-19, enrolled during active disease. Each CDR3 is given with its conserved first and last residue. Fields, in order: clone size, D gene, V gene, J gene, CDR3 protein, CDR3 DNA. D genes are given only for firm matches. Size is omitted from some rows. Given values are once, few, many or a class for expanded clones.

.	TRBD1	TRBV24-1	TRBJ1-4	CATSEPRQGRGEKLFF	TGTGCCACCAGTGAACCCAGACAGGGAAGAGGGGAAAAACTGTTTTTT
once	.	TRBV2	TRBJ1-4	CASSGEPGVPTNEKLFF	TGTGCCAGCAGTGGTGAGCCAGGGGTACCAACTAATGAAAAACTGTTTTTT
.	TRBD2	TRBV2	TRBJ2-2	CASSVAGGNTGELFF	TGTGCCAGCTCCGTAGCGGGAGGGAACACCGGGGAGCTGTTTTTT
.	.	TRBV6-5	TRBJ2-5	CASRQGIKETQYF	TGTGCCAGCAGGCAGGGAATCAAAGAGACCCAGTACTTC
.	.	TRBV7-9	TRBJ1-6	CASSFSQGRVSPLHF	TGTGCCAGCAGCTTTTCCCAGGGCAGAGTTTCACCCCTCCACTTT
.	TRBD2	TRBV18	TRBJ2-5	CASSPLAGGSQETQYF	TGTGCCAGCTCACCGCTAGCGGGGGGGAGTCAAGAGACCCAGTACTTC
.	TRBD1	TRBV25-1	TRBJ1-5	CASSEGQGGQPQHF	TGTGCCAGCAGTGAGGGACAGGGCGGTCAGCCCCAGCATTTT
.	TRBD2	TRBV3-1/TRBV3-2	TRBJ2-3	CASSHATGTMADTQYF	TGTGCCAGCAGCCATGCTACCGGGACTATGGCAGATACGCAGTATTTT
.	TRBD2	TRBV7-8	TRBJ2-3	CASSQVSGRGTDTQYF	TGTGCCAGCAGCCAAGTTAGCGGGAGAGGGACAGATACGCAGTATTTT
.	TRBD1	TRBV29-1	TRBJ1-5	CSVGTGGSNQPQHF	TGCAGCGTTGGGACAGGGGGGAGCAATCAGCCCCAGCATTTT
.	.	TRBV11-2	TRBJ2-7	CASSLGTFSSYEQYF	TGTGCCAGCAGCTTAGGGACTTTCAGCTCCTACGAGCAGTACTTC
.	.	TRBV2	TRBJ2-1	CASSAQGSRVSREQFF	TGTGCCAGCAGTGCCCAGGGGTCACGAGTCTCCAGGGAGCAGTTCTTC
.	.	TRBV11-2	TRBJ2-1	CASSLVSSYNEQFF	TGTGCCAGCAGCTTAGTCAGTTCCTACAATGAGCAGTTCTTC
.	TRBD1	TRBV18	TRBJ1-1	CASSLDRVNMNTEAFF	TGTGCCAGCTCCTTAGACAGGGTTAATATGAACACTGAAGCTTTCTTT